This T cell receptor beta chain is drawn from a study of spatial heterogeneity in lung cancer. Via MiXCR, TCRdb re-called the 5' RACE reads, giving one row per CDR3 protein. The sample consists of around 110,000 distinct CDR3 sequences, 10% to 15% of them appearing once. Specified time point: blood at routine non-recurrence follow-up after resection. In each case, whole RNA from tumor, nontumor lung or frozen PBMC was sequenced unsorted. This clonotype was counted at least ten times. CDR1 and CDR2 from the germline V gene are LGHDT and YNNKEL (reference sequence). Trimming shortened V by 4 bases and J by 0 bases, and 13 bases separated the two germline ends. The CDR3 loop spans 16 amino acids.

The material was PBMCs, obtained at follow-up. This clonotype was obtained from a male donor with early-stage non-small cell lung cancer. The genes are TRBV3-1 and TRBJ1-5, with a weak D call TRBD1 (5 bases). CDR3 region: CASSPTAGGSNQPQHF. DNA of the CDR3: TGTGCCAGCAGCCCGACTGCGGGGGGTAGCAATCAGCCCCAGCATTTT.